Presented here are 8 T cell receptor beta chains from one specimen sequenced in a study of CD8 T cells in ankylosing spondylitis. TCRdb used MiXCR to reprocess the 5' RACE reads, holding one entry per CDR3 protein. In the table there are about 90,000 distinct CDR3 sequences, 25% to 35% of which are singletons. Sequencing was done on a sample of blood, either unsorted or a sorted T cell fraction (not recorded which). The receptors come from a male donor with ankylosing spondylitis or in good health (not recorded which).

The gene calls are TRBV7-9 and TRBJ1-3; tentative D call: TRBD1 (6 bases). V shed 3 bases and J shed 4 bases, with 16 bases lying between them. This CDR3 is 16 amino acids long. Germline V gene data show CDR1 as SEHNR and CDR2 as FQNEAQ (reference sequence). DNA of the CDR3: TGTGCCAGCAGCTTTTTCCAGGGGATCGCCGGAAACACCATATATTTT. As protein: CASSFFQGIAGNTIYF.

This clonotype appeared many times. The CDR3 protein is CAIATAGVGSGNTIYF. The CDR3 nucleotides are TGTGCCATCGCAACCGCGGGGGTGGGCTCTGGAAACACCATATATTTT. The J gene is TRBJ1-3, the V gene TRBV10-3, with D possibly being TRBD1 (5 bases). Germline CDR1 reads ENHRY; CDR2 reads SYGVKD. The CDR3 has 16 amino acids. Trimming left V 8 bases short and J 0 bases short, with 17 bases between.

The genes are TRBV7-6 and TRBJ2-2; D unclear. V lost 3 bases, J lost 5 bases, and 13 bases lay in between. The CDR3 sequence is 15 residues long. Germline assignment: CDR1 SGHVS and CDR2 FNYEAQ. The CDR3 coding sequence is TGTGCCAGCAGCTTGGAACCCCTTTTAACCGGGGAGCTGTTTTTT. Amino acid sequence: CASSLEPLLTGELFF.

This clonotype was seen more than once but under ten times. The J gene is TRBJ2-1, the V gene TRBV20-1; D remains ambiguous. V was clipped by 6 bases and J by 0 bases, with 18 bases between them. This CDR3 spans 16 amino acids. Germline lookup yields CDR1 DFQATT and CDR2 SNEGSKA (reference sequence). This CDR3 is CSANLPRYSSYNEQFF. Here the CDR3 DNA reads TGCAGTGCCAACCTTCCGCGGTACAGCTCCTACAATGAGCAGTTCTTC.

V and J are TRBV27 and TRBJ2-3; TRBD1 matches 7 bases. J lost 3 bases, V lost 3 bases, and 6 bases had no gene match. This CDR3 has 15 residues. Germline CDR1 is MNHEY and CDR2 is SMNVEV (reference sequence). This CDR3 reads CASSLLGQATDTQYF. The CDR3 nucleotides are TGTGCCAGCAGTTTGCTAGGACAGGCGACAGATACGCAGTATTTT.

The V gene is TRBV20-1, the J gene TRBJ1-5; D is ambiguous. V gave up 1 base and J gave up 4 bases, with 11 bases separating them. Germline lookup yields CDR1 DFQATT and CDR2 SNEGSKA (reference sequence). The length of the CDR3 is 14 residues. The CDR3 sequence: CSARVGGPNQPQHF. In DNA form, the CDR3 reads TGCAGTGCTAGAGTAGGCGGCCCGAATCAGCCCCAGCATTTT.

The V gene is TRBV7-7, the J gene TRBJ2-5, with D unclear. V lost 5 bases and J 5 bases, leaving 12 bases between the germline ends. Germline V gene data show CDR1 as SSHAT and CDR2 as FNYEAQ (reference sequence). CDR3 length: 13 residues. The CDR3 here is CASSQETVETQYF. The CDR3 DNA reads TGTGCCAGCAGCCAGGAGACTGTGGAGACCCAGTACTTC.

The chain combines TRBV7-9 with TRBJ1-5; D uncertain. Germline V gene data show CDR1 as SEHNR and CDR2 as FQNEAQ (reference sequence). There are 17 residues in the CDR3. V was shortened by 2 bases and J by 5 bases, with 19 bases between the two germline ends. The CDR3 spells CASSLSSGGLDDQPQHF. CDR3 coding DNA: TGTGCCAGCAGCTTATCTTCCGGCGGACTAGACGATCAGCCCCAGCATTTT.